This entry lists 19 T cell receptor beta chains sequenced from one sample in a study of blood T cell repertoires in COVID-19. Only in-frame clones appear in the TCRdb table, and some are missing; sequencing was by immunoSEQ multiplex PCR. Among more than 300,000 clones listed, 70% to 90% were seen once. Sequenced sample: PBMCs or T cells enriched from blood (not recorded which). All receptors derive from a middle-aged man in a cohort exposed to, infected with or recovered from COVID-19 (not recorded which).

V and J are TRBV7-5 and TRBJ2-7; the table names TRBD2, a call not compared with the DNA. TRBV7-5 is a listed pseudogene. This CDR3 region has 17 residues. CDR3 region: CVRSLALAGALHNEQYF. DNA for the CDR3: TGTGTCAGAAGCTTAGCTCTAGCGGGGGCCCTCCATAACGAGCAGTACTTC.

CDR3 sequence reads: CASSPGGTGAYEQYF. The DNA for the CDR3 is TGTGCCAGCAGCCCGGGCGGGACAGGGGCCTACGAGCAGTACTTC. The chain uses TRBV5-4 and TRBJ2-7, with 10 bases matching TRBD1. Germline CDR1 is SGHNT and CDR2 is YYREEE (reference sequence). The V segment lost 4 bases and the J segment 2 bases; nucleotides outside the gene matches: 6. The CDR3 runs 15 residues.

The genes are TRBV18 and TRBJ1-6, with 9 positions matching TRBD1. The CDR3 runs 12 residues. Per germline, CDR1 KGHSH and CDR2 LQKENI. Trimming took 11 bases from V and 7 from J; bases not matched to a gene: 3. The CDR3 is CAGTGWNSPLHF. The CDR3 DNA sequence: TGTGCCGGGACAGGGTGGAATTCACCCCTCCACTTT.

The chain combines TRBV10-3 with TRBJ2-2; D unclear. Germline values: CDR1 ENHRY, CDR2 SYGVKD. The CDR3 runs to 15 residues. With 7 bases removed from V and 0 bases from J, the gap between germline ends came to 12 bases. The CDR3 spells CAINQDISNTGELFF. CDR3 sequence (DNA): TGTGCCATCAACCAAGACATTTCGAACACCGGGGAGCTGTTTTTT.

CDR3 loop: CASSPLTSGRGGAYEQYF. The CDR3 region has the DNA TGTGCCAGCAGCCCCTTGACTAGCGGGAGAGGAGGGGCCTACGAGCAGTACTTC. The rearrangement joins TRBV7-8 to TRBJ2-7; 12 nucleotides agree with TRBD2. The germline V gene encodes CDR1 SGHVS and CDR2 FQNEAQ. Unmatched junction bases numbered 13, after V lost 5 bases and J lost 2 bases. The CDR3 totals 18 residues.

For the CDR3, the DNA is TGTGCCAGCAGCTTGGCTCGGGTTGGAGAGACCCAGTACTTC. Its translation: CASSLARVGETQYF. The rearrangement uses TRBV5-6 and TRBJ2-5; no firm D call. CDR1 and CDR2 (germline): SGHDT, YYEEEE. This CDR3 has 14 amino acids. Trimming removed 0 bases from V and 4 bases from J, with 10 bases in between.

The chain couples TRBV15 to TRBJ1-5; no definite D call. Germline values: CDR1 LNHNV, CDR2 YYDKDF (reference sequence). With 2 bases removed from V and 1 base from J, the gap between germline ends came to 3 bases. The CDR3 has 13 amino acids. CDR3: CATSRQSNQPQHF. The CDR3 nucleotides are TGTGCCACCAGCAGACAAAGCAATCAGCCCCAGCATTTT.

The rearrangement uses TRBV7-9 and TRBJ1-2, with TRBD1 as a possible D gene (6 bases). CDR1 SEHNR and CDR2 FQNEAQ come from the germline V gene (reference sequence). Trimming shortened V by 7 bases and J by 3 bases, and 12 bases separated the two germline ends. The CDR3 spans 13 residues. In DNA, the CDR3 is TGTGCCAGCACCCAGAACAGGGACTATGGCTACACCTTC. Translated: CASTQNRDYGYTF.

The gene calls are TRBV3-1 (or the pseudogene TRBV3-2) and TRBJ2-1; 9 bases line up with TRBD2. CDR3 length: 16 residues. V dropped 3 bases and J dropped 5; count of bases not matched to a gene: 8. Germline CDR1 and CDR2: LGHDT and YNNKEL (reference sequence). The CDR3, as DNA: TGTGCCAGCAGCCAGGGACTAGCACCTCGTCACAATGAGCAGTTCTTC. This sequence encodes CASSQGLAPRHNEQFF.

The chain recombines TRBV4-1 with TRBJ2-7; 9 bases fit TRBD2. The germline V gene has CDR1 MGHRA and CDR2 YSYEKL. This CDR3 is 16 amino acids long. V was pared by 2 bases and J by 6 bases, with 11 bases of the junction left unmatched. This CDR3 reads CASSQPTSGRGGEQYF. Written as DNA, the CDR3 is TGCGCCAGCAGCCAACCCACTAGCGGGCGCGGGGGCGAGCAGTACTTC.

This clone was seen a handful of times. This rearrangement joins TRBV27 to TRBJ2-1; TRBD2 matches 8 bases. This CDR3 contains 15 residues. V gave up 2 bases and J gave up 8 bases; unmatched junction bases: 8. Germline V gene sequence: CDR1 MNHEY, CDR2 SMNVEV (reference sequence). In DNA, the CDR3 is TGTGCCAGCAGTTTACCACCGGGACTAGGCGATGAGCAGTTCTTC. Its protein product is CASSLPPGLGDEQFF.

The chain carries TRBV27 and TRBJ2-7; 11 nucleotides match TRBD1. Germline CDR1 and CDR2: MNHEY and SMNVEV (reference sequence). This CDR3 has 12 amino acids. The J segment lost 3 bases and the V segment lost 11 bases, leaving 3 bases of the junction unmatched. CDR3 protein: CASGTGGYEQYF. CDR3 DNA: TGTGCCTCCGGGACAGGGGGCTACGAGCAGTACTTC.

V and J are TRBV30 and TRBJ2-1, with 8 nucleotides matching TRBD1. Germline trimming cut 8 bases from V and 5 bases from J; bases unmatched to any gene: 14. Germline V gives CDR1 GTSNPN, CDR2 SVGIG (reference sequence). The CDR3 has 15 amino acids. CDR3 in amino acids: CAKVKWTGIHNEQFF. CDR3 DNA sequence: TGTGCCAAGGTGAAATGGACAGGGATTCACAATGAGCAGTTCTTC.

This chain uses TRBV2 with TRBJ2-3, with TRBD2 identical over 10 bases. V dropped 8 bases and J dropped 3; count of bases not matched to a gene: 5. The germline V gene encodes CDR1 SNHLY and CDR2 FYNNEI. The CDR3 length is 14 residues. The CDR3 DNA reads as TGTGCCAGCGGGACTAGCGAGGGGACAGATACGCAGTATTTT. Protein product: CASGTSEGTDTQYF.

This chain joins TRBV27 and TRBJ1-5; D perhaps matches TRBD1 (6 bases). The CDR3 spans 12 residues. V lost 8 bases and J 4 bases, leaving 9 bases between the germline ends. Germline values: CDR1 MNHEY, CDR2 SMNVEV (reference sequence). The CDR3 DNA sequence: TGTGCCAGCCGGACAGCTAATCAGCCCCAGCATTTT. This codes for CASRTANQPQHF.

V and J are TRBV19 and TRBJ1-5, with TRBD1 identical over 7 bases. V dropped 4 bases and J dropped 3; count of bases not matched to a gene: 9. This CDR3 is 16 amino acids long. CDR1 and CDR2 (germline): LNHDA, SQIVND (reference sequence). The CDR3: CASSTLRQGSNQPQHF. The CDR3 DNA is TGTGCCAGTAGTACCCTCCGACAGGGTTCCAATCAGCCCCAGCATTTT.

Here the CDR3 reads CASASLRDRHNSPLHF. CDR3 in DNA: TGTGCCTCCGCCTCTCTCCGGGACAGACATAATTCACCCCTCCACTTT. This rearrangement joins TRBV30 to TRBJ1-6, with TRBD1 identical over 7 bases. This CDR3 spans 16 amino acids. Germline V gene lookup returns CDR1 GTSNPN and CDR2 SVGIG (reference sequence). Trimming removed 7 bases from V and 5 bases from J; junction bases left unmatched: 14.

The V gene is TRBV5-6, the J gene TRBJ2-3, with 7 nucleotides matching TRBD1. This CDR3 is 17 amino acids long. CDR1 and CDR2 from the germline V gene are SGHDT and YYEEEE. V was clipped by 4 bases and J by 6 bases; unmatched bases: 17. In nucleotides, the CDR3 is TGTGCCAGCAGCCCCCACAGGGGAGCAGGCCTCCGTGATACGCAGTATTTT. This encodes CASSPHRGAGLRDTQYF.

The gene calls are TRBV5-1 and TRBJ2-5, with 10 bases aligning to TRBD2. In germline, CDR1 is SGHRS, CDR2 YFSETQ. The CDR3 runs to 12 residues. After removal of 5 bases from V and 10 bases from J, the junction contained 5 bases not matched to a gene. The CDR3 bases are TGCGCCAGCAGTTCGACTAGCGGGCTCCAGTACTTC. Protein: CASSSTSGLQYF.